This TCR beta chain was recovered during a study of OX40 agonist ivuxolimab in advanced cancers. The germline V gene encodes CDR1 LGHNA and CDR2 YNFKEQ. CDR3 length: 16 residues. V was shortened by 0 bases and J by 3 bases, with 14 bases between the two germline ends. Produced via immunoSEQ multiplex PCR; TCRdb's table is partial and in-frame only. This sample has 50,000 to 65,000 clones; 80% to 90% occur once, and the top ten carry roughly 6.7%. This TCR was sampled from an adult with an advanced solid tumor such as melanoma, head and neck, liver or kidney cancer. Sequenced here: CD4+ or CD8+ T cells sorted from blood, sampled in a trial of the OX40 agonist ivuxolimab. The chain has TRBV4-2 and TRBJ1-2; no clear D gene. The CDR3 spells CASSQERAGRDYGYTF. The CDR3 coding sequence is TGTGCCAGCAGCCAAGAAAGGGCCGGACGGGACTATGGCTACACCTTC.